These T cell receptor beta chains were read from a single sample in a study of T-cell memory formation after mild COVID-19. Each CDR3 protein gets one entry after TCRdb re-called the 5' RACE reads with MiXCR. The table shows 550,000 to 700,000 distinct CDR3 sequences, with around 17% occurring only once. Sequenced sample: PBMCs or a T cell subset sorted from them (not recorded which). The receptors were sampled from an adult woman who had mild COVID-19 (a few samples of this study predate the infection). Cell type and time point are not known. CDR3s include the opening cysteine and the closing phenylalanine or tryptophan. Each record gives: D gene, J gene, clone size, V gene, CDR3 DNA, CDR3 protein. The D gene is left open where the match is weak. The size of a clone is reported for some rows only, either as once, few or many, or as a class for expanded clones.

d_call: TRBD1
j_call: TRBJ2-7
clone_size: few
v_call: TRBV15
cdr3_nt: TGTGCCACCAGCAGACGACAGGGAAACGAGCAGTACTTC
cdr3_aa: CATSRRQGNEQYF

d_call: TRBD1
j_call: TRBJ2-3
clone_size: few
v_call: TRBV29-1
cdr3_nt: TGCAGCGTTGTGCCACGCCGGGACAGTCTCACAGATACGCAGTATTTT
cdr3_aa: CSVVPRRDSLTDTQYF

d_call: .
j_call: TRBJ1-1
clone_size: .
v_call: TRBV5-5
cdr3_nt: TGTGCCAGCAGCCCCGGACGATCCCTCCTTACTTTGAACACTGAAGCTTTCTTT
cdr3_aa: CASSPGRSLLTLNTEAFF

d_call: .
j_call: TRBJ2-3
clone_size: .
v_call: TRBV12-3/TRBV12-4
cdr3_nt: TGTGCCAGCAGTTTAGACAGACTCACAGATACGCAGTATTTT
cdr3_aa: CASSLDRLTDTQYF

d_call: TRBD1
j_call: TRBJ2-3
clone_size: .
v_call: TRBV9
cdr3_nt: TGTGCCAGCAGCTTCCGGACAGGGCAAGCAGATACGCAGTATTTT
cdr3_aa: CASSFRTGQADTQYF

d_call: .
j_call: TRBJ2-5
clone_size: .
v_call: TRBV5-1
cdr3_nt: TGCGCCAGCAGCTTGGAAAGGGGGGATTGGCGGGGTATACAAGAGACCCAGTACTTC
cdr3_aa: CASSLERGDWRGIQETQYF

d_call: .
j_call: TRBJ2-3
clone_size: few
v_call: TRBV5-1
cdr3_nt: TGCGCCAGCAGCTTGGACAGCCCCACAGATACGCAGTATTTT
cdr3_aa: CASSLDSPTDTQYF

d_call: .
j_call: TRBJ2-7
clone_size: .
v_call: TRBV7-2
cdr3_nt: TGTGCCAGCAGCTTAGAGCAGGGACTCCCCTACGAGCAGTACTTC
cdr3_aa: CASSLEQGLPYEQYF

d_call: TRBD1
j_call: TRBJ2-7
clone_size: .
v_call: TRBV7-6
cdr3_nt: TGTGCCAGCAGCTTACTGAAGCCGGGACAGGGTCGCTACGAGCAGTACTTC
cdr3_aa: CASSLLKPGQGRYEQYF

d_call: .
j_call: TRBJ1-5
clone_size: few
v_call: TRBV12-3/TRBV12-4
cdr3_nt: TGTGCCAGCAGTTTGAGGGGTATCCAGCCCCAGCATTTT
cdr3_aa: CASSLRGIQPQHF

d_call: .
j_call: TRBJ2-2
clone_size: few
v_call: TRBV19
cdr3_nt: TGTGCCAGTAACCTGCTGCTAGGGAGCACCGGGGAGCTGTTTTTT
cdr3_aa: CASNLLLGSTGELFF

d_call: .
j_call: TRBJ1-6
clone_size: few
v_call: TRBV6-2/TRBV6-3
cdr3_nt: TGTGCCAGCCTGCGAGACAGGAGATATTCACCCCTCCACTTT
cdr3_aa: CASLRDRRYSPLHF

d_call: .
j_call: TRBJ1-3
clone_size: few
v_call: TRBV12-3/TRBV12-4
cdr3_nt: TGTGCCAGCAGTCCCGTGGGGGCCCTCTCTGGAAACACCATATATTTT
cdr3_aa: CASSPVGALSGNTIYF

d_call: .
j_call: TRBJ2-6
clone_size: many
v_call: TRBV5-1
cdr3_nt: TGCGCCAGCAGCTTTACAAGCTCTGGGGCCAACGTCCTGACTTTC
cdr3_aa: CASSFTSSGANVLTF

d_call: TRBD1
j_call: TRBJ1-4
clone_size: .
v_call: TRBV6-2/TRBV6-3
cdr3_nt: TGTGCCAGCACCACAGGCAGGGACAGGGTCGGCTCGGGACTGTTTTTT
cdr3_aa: CASTTGRDRVGSGLFF

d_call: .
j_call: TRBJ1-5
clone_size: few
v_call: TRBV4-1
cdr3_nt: TGCGCCAGCAGCCCGAGGATTCCCTTAAGCAATCAGCCCCAGCATTTT
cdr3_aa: CASSPRIPLSNQPQHF